This TCR beta chain was observed in a study of OX40 agonist ivuxolimab in advanced cancers. Whole-study findings and limits: Expanded peripheral T-cell antigen specificity went undetermined.

With 5 bases clipped from V and 3 bases from J, the junction kept 5 bases outside the gene matches. The germline V gene encodes CDR1 MNHEY and CDR2 SMNVEV (reference sequence). The CDR3 runs 14 residues. Comment on this clone: Its antigen is unidentified.

Clones were sequenced by immunoSEQ multiplex PCR, and TCRdb holds only the in-frame ones, with some missing. The data contain about 99,000 clones, roughly 95% of them singletons. The chain recombines TRBV27 with TRBJ2-7; 9 bases are a match to TRBD2. This receptor was taken from an adult with an advanced solid tumor such as melanoma, head and neck, liver or kidney cancer. The sequences come from CD4+ or CD8+ T cells sorted from blood, collected in a trial of the OX40 agonist ivuxolimab. Here the CDR3 DNA reads TGTGCCAGCAGTGGGCTAGCGGGACGCTACGAGCAGTACTTC. This sequence encodes CASSGLAGRYEQYF.